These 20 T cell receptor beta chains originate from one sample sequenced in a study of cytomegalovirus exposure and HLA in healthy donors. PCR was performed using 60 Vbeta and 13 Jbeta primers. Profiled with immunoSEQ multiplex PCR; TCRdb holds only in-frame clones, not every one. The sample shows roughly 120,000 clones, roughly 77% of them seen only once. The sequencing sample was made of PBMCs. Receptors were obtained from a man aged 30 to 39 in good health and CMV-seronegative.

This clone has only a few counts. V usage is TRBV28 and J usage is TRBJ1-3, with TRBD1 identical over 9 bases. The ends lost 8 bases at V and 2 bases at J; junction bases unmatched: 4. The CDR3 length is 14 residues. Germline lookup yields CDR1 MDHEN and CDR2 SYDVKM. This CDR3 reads CASADRGTGNTIYF. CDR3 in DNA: TGTGCCAGCGCAGACAGGGGGACTGGAAACACCATATATTTT.

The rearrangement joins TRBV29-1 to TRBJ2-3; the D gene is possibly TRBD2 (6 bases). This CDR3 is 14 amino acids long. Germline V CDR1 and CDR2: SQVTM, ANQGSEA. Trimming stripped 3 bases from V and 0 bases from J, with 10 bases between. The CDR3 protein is CSVESAGSTDTQYF. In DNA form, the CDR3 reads TGCAGCGTTGAGTCCGCGGGGAGCACAGATACGCAGTATTTT.

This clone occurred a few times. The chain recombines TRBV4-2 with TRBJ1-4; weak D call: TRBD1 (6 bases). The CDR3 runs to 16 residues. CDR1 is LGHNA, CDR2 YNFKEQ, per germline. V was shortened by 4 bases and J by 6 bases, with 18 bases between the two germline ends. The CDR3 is CASSPRGGQGDEKLFF. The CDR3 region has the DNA TGTGCCAGCAGCCCCCGAGGGGGACAAGGAGATGAAAAACTGTTTTTT.

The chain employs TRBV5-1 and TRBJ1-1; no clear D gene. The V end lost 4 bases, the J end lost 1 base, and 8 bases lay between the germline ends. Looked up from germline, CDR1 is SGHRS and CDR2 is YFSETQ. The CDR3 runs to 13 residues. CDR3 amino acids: CASSVTQNTEAFF. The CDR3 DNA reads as TGCGCCAGCAGCGTGACACAGAACACTGAAGCTTTCTTT.

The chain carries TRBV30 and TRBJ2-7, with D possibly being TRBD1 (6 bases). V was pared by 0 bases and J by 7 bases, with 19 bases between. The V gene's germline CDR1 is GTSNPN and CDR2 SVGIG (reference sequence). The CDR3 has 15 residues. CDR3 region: CAWSVPDGARGEQYF. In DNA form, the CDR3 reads TGTGCCTGGAGTGTACCGGACGGAGCCAGGGGTGAGCAGTACTTC.

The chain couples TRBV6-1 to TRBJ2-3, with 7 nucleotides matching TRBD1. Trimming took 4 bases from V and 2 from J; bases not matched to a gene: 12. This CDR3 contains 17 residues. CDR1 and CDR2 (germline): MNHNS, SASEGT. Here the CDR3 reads CASSARLRGRHTDTQYF. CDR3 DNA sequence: TGTGCCAGCAGTGCCCGACTAAGGGGGCGGCACACAGATACGCAGTATTTT.

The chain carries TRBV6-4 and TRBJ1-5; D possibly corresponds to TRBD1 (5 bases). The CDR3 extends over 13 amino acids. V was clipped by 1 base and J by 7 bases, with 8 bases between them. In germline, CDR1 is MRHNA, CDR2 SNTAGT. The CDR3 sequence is CASSDYQGQPQHF. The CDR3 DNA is TGTGCCAGCAGTGACTACCAGGGCCAGCCCCAGCATTTT.

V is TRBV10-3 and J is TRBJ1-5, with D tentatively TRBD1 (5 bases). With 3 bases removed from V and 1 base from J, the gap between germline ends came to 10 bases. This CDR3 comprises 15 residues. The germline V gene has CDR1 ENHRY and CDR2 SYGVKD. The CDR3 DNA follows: TGTGCCATCAGTGATGGACACGGGAGCAATCAGCCCCAGCATTTT. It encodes CAISDGHGSNQPQHF.

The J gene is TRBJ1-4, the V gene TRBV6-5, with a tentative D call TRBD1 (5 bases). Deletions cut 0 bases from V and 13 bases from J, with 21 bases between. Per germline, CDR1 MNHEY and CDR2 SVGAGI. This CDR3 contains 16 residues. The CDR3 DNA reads TGTGCCAGCAGTTACTCCCTAGACAGTTACCGAAGTAGACTGTTTTTT. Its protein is CASSYSLDSYRSRLFF.

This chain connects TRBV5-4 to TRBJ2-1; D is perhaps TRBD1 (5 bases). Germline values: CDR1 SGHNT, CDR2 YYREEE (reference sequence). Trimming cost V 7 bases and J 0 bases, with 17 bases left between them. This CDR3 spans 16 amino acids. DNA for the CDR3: TGTGCCAGCTCACCCATAGGGGAAAGCTCCTACAATGAGCAGTTCTTC. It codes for CASSPIGESSYNEQFF. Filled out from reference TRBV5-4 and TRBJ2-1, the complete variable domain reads ETGVTQSPTHLIKTRGQQVTLRCSSQSGHNTVSWYQQALGQGPQFIFQYYREEENGRGNFPPRFSGLQFPNYSSELNVNALELDDSALYLCASSPIGESSYNEQFFGPGTRLTVL.

The CDR3 DNA reads as TGTGCCAGCAGCTTGTGGGCGGGGACAGGAACAGATACGCAGTATTTT. Translated: CASSLWAGTGTDTQYF. The V gene is TRBV5-4, the J gene TRBJ2-3; 8 bases map to TRBD1. The CDR3 runs 16 residues. Germline V gives CDR1 SGHNT, CDR2 YYREEE (reference sequence). V was pared by 1 base and J by 3 bases, with 7 bases of the junction left unmatched.

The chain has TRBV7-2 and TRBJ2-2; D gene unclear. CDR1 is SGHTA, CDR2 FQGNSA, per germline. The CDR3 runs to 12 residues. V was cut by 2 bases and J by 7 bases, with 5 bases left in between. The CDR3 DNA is TGTGCCAGCAGCTTAAGCCTCGGGGAGCTGTTTTTT. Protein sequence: CASSLSLGELFF. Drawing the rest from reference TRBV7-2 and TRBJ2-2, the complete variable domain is GAGVSQSPSNKVTEKGKDVELRCDPISGHTALYWYRQSLGQGLEFLIYFQGNSAPDKSGLPSDRFSAERTGGSVSTLTIQRTQQEDSAVYLCASSLSLGELFFGEGSRLTVL.

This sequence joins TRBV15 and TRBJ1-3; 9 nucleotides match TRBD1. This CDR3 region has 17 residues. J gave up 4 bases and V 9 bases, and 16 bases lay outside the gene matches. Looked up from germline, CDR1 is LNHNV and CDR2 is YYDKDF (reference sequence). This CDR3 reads CATKPGDRVLFGNTIYF. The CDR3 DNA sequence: TGTGCCACGAAACCGGGGGACAGGGTCCTTTTCGGAAACACCATATATTTT.

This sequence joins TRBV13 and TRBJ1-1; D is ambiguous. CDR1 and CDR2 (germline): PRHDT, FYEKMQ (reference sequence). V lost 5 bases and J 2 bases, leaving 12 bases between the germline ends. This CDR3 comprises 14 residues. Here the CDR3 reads CASSPPNLNTEAFF. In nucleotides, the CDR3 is TGTGCCAGCAGCCCCCCCAACCTAAACACTGAAGCTTTCTTT.

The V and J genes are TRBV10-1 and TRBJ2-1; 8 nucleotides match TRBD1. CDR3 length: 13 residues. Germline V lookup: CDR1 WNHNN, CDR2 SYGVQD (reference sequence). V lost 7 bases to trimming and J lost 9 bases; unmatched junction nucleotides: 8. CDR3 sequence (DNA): TGCGCCAGCAAGGGGGCAGGGGGCAGTGAGCAGTTCTTC. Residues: CASKGAGGSEQFF.

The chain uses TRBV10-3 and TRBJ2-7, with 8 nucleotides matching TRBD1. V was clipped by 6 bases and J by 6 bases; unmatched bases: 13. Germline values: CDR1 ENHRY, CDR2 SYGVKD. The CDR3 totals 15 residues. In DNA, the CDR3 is TGTGCCATCAGCCGCCCTACAGGGGGAGCCGGCGAGCAGTACTTC. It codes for CAISRPTGGAGEQYF.

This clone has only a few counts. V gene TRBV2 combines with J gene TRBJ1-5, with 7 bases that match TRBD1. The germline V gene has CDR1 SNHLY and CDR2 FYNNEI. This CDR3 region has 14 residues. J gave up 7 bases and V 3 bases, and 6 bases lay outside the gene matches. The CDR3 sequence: CASSDRGAVQPQHF. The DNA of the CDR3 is TGTGCCAGCAGTGACAGGGGGGCCGTGCAGCCCCAGCATTTT.

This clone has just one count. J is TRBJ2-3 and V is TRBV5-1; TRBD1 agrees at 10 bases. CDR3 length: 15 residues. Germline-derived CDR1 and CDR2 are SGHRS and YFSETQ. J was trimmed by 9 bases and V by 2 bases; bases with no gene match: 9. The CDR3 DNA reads TGCGCCAGCAGCTTCTTCGGACAGGGGGGAGAAACGCAGTATTTT. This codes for CASSFFGQGGETQYF. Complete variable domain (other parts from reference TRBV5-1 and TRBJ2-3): KAGVTQTPRYLIKTRGQQVTLSCSPISGHRSVSWYQQTPGQGLQFLFEYFSETQRNKGNFPGRFSGRQFSNSRSEMNVSTLELGDSALYLCASSFFGQGGETQYFGPGTRLTVL.

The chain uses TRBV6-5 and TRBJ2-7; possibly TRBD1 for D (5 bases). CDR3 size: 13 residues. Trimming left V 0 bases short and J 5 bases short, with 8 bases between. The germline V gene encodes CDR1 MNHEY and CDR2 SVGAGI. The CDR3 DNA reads TGTGCCAGCAGTTACTCGGTGGACAACGAGCAGTACTTC. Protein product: CASSYSVDNEQYF.

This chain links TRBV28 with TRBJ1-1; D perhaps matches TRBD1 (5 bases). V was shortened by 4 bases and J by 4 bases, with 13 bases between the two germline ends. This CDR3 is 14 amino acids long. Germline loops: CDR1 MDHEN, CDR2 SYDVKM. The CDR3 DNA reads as TGTGCCAGCAGTTCGGCACAGGTGGGCACTGAAGCTTTCTTT. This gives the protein CASSSAQVGTEAFF.